This entry is about one T cell receptor (beta chain). The data stem from a study of shared clonotypes between healthy human individuals. Original methodology: From ImmunoSEQ came sequences covering only the junction and carrying no quality scores, so filtering differed. Assay: immunoSEQ multiplex PCR; the TCRdb copy retains only in-frame clones and omits some. V, J and clone size are taken as reported in that table, and D and trimming were inferred from the DNA itself. The table lists roughly 2,000,000 clones, about 95% of them singletons. Naive-designated CD8 cells lacked CD45RO, were positively enriched for CCR7, and omitted terminally differentiated effector memory CD45RA+ cells. The CDR3 loop spans 19 amino acids. CDR1 is SNHLY, CDR2 FYNNEI, per germline. The junction had 11 bases not matched to a gene; V was cut back by 6 bases and J by 0 bases.

The receptor was isolated from a man between 18 and 35 years old in good health. Sequenced input: naive CD8+ T cells sorted from blood. The rearrangement links TRBV2 to TRBJ1-6, with 10 bases lining up with TRBD1. CDR3 loop: CASSLFGTGVNSYNSPLHF. The CDR3 region has the DNA TGTGCCAGCAGCCTCTTCGGGACAGGGGTAAACTCCTATAATTCACCCCTCCACTTT.